This TCR beta chain was sequenced for a study of blood T cell repertoires in COVID-19. Germline V CDR1 and CDR2: SEHNR, FQNEAQ (reference sequence). The CDR3 totals 15 residues. Unmatched junction bases numbered 9, after V lost 5 bases and J lost 4 bases. Assay: immunoSEQ multiplex PCR; the TCRdb copy retains only in-frame clones and omits some. The data hold roughly 100,000 clones, with 80% to 90% observed a single time. Sequenced: peripheral blood. The V and J genes are TRBV7-9 and TRBJ2-5; 8 nucleotides line up with TRBD2. This clonotype was obtained from a woman in her sixties or seventies with acute or convalescent COVID-19. CDR3 sequence reads: CASSRTSGGGETQYF. In DNA form, the CDR3 reads TGTGCCAGCAGCCGCACTAGCGGAGGGGGAGAGACCCAGTACTTC.